Listed here are 24 T cell receptor beta chains from one sample, sequenced in a study of blood T cell repertoires in COVID-19. Produced via immunoSEQ multiplex PCR; TCRdb's table is partial and in-frame only. Of under 300,000 clones listed, 70% to 90% were seen once; the top ten hold around 2%. Source material: PBMCs or T cells enriched from blood (not recorded which). The receptors were gathered from a woman aged 45 to 65 who had recovered from COVID-19.

The chain recombines TRBV28 with TRBJ2-3, with 7 bases aligning to TRBD2. The CDR3 is 16 amino acids. The germline CDR1 and CDR2 sequences are MDHEN and SYDVKM. The V and J ends lost 4 bases and 0 bases, in that order; junction bases with no gene match: 7. The CDR3 spells CASSSIAGSSTDTQYF. The CDR3 DNA reads as TGTGCCAGCAGTTCCATAGCGGGTTCTAGCACAGATACGCAGTATTTT.

This chain joins TRBV5-5 and TRBJ2-7, with D perhaps matching TRBD2 (6 bases). CDR3 length equals 13 residues. Germline lookup yields CDR1 SGHKS and CDR2 YYEKEE (reference sequence). Trimming pared 0 bases from V and 4 bases from J, leaving 8 bases between. For the CDR3, the DNA is TGTGCCAGCAGCTTGGGGCGGGAATACGAGCAGTACTTC. Translated: CASSLGREYEQYF.

The gene calls are TRBV20-1 and TRBJ2-7; 8 bases line up with TRBD1. This CDR3 spans 10 amino acids. Trimming removed 7 bases from V and 12 bases from J; junction bases left unmatched: 8. Germline lookup yields CDR1 DFQATT and CDR2 SNEGSKA (reference sequence). Here the CDR3 DNA reads TGCAGTGTAATGGACAGGGTACCGTACTTC. Translating it yields CSVMDRVPYF.

The J gene is TRBJ2-1, the V gene TRBV30; D is unclear. This CDR3 is built from 13 residues. V lost 4 bases, J lost 7 bases, and 14 bases lay in between. CDR1 is GTSNPN and CDR2 is SVGIG in the germline V gene (reference sequence). CDR3 residues: CAWTVQLENEQFF. The CDR3 bases are TGTGCCTGGACTGTTCAGTTGGAGAATGAGCAGTTCTTC.

The chain joins TRBV28 to TRBJ2-1; the match to TRBD2 covers 12 bases. Trimming cost V 2 bases and J 3 bases; bases outside gene matches: 5. This CDR3 spans 17 amino acids. Germline values: CDR1 MDHEN, CDR2 SYDVKM. The DNA for the CDR3 is TGTGCCAGCAGTTTACCCCTGACTAGCGGGGGCTACAATGAGCAGTTCTTC. Its translation: CASSLPLTSGGYNEQFF.

V is TRBV5-1 and J is TRBJ2-1; perhaps TRBD2 as D (5 bases). CDR3 length: 15 amino acids. Trimming shortened V by 0 bases and J by 9 bases, and 16 bases separated the two germline ends. The germline gives CDR1 SGHRS, CDR2 YFSETQ. The CDR3 reads CASSLGEKAGVEQFF. As DNA, the CDR3 is TGCGCCAGCAGCTTGGGCGAGAAGGCGGGTGTTGAGCAGTTCTTC.

The CDR3 protein is CASSPRGREAKNIQYF. For the CDR3, the DNA is TGTGCCAGCAGCCCCCGAGGGCGGGAGGCAAAAAACATTCAGTACTTC. The J gene is TRBJ2-4, the V gene TRBV11-2, with 8 bases that match TRBD2. This CDR3 comprises 16 residues. Germline-derived CDR1 and CDR2 are SGHAT and FQNNGV. Trimming removed 5 bases from V and 4 bases from J; junction bases left unmatched: 10.

The sample holds one count of this clone. V usage is TRBV28 and J usage is TRBJ2-3, with D maybe TRBD1 (5 bases). This CDR3 is built from 12 residues. Germline CDR1 is MDHEN and CDR2 is SYDVKM. V was trimmed by 4 bases and J by 6 bases, leaving 8 bases between them. The CDR3 sequence is CASSSGWDTQYF. In DNA, the CDR3 is TGTGCCAGCAGTTCAGGGTGGGATACGCAGTATTTT.

This clone appeared once. The chain couples TRBV30 to TRBJ2-7; 8 bases match TRBD1. V shed 3 bases, J shed 1 base, and the junction held 14 bases outside the gene matches. Germline values: CDR1 GTSNPN, CDR2 SVGIG (reference sequence). The CDR3 covers 17 residues. In DNA form, the CDR3 reads TGTGCCTGGAGATCATCCACTCGGGGACAGGCTTCCTACGAGCAGTACTTC. Translated: CAWRSSTRGQASYEQYF.

The sample holds one count of this clone. The rearrangement joins TRBV28 to TRBJ2-1, with D maybe TRBD1 (6 bases). CDR3 size: 16 residues. V was clipped by 9 bases and J by 0 bases, with 18 bases between them. Germline CDR1 is MDHEN and CDR2 is SYDVKM. The CDR3 here is CASSSFEGGSYNEQFF. The CDR3 DNA follows: TGTGCCAGTAGCAGTTTCGAAGGGGGCTCCTACAATGAGCAGTTCTTC.

The chain combines TRBV5-1 with TRBJ2-1, with 8 bases aligning to TRBD2. Germline loops: CDR1 SGHRS, CDR2 YFSETQ. This CDR3 has 15 amino acids. V trimming: 4 bases; J trimming: 6 bases; junction bases outside the gene matches: 9. The CDR3 region is CASSVGLAGINEQFF. The CDR3 DNA sequence: TGCGCCAGCAGCGTTGGACTAGCAGGGATCAATGAGCAGTTCTTC.

This clone occurred a few times. The chain joins TRBV28 to TRBJ1-6; D remains unclear. Germline loops: CDR1 MDHEN, CDR2 SYDVKM. The CDR3 totals 15 residues. V dropped 5 bases and J dropped 8 bases, with 16 bases sitting between them. CDR3 residues: CASSRAAERHSPLHF. Written as DNA, the CDR3 is TGTGCCAGCAGTAGAGCGGCGGAGCGCCATTCACCCCTCCACTTT.

The J gene is TRBJ2-1, the V gene TRBV2, with 10 bases identical to TRBD2. The CDR3 contains 16 residues. The germline V gene encodes CDR1 SNHLY and CDR2 FYNNEI. The ends lost 5 bases at V and 2 bases at J; junction bases unmatched: 6. CDR3 sequence reads: CASSPASGGAYNEQFF. CDR3 DNA: TGTGCCAGCAGTCCCGCCAGCGGGGGGGCCTACAATGAGCAGTTCTTC. Complete variable domain (other parts from reference TRBV2 and TRBJ2-1): EPEVTQTPSHQVTQMGQEVILRCVPISNHLYFYWYRQILGQKVEFLVSFYNNEISEKSEIFDDQFSVERPDGSNFTLKIRSTKLEDSAMYFCASSPASGGAYNEQFFGPGTRLTVL.

This sequence joins TRBV27 and TRBJ2-2; possible D gene TRBD2, 6 bases. Germline loops: CDR1 MNHEY, CDR2 SMNVEV (reference sequence). CDR3 size: 15 residues. Trimming stripped 5 bases from V and 5 bases from J, with 15 bases between. Written as DNA, the CDR3 is TGTGCCAGCAGTCCCTCGGGGGTCCCGACCGGGGAGCTGTTTTTT. This translates into CASSPSGVPTGELFF.

This chain joins TRBV11-1 and TRBJ2-1; a possible D gene is TRBD2 (6 bases). V was pared by 5 bases and J by 3 bases, with 14 bases between. Looked up from germline, CDR1 is SGHAT and CDR2 is FQDESV (reference sequence). This CDR3 contains 15 residues. The CDR3 protein is CASSNRDWGYNEQFF. CDR3 nucleotides: TGTGCCAGCAGCAACCGGGACTGGGGCTACAATGAGCAGTTCTTC.

This chain uses TRBV10-1 with TRBJ2-7; 7 nucleotides line up with TRBD2. Losses at the gene ends were 0 bases for V and 3 bases for J; bases not matched to a gene: 11. Looked up from germline, CDR1 is WNHNN and CDR2 is SYGVQD (reference sequence). This CDR3 region has 17 residues. The CDR3 sequence is CASSESLGGVNVYEQYF. CDR3 DNA sequence: TGCGCCAGCAGTGAGTCTCTGGGAGGGGTGAATGTCTACGAGCAGTACTTC.

CDR3 protein: CASTMEGTGKETQYF. CDR3 DNA sequence: TGTGCCAGCACTATGGAGGGGACAGGGAAAGAGACCCAGTACTTC. This chain links TRBV2 with TRBJ2-5, with TRBD1 identical over 9 bases. The trim removed 7 bases at V and 3 bases at J, leaving 9 bases unmatched. The CDR3 sequence is 15 residues long. Germline V CDR1 and CDR2: SNHLY, FYNNEI.

This chain joins TRBV18 and TRBJ1-1; possibly TRBD1 for D (5 bases). Trimming cost V 2 bases and J 3 bases, with 13 bases left between them. This CDR3 is 15 amino acids long. Per germline, CDR1 KGHSH and CDR2 LQKENI. DNA for the CDR3: TGTGCCAGCTCACCAGATAGAAAGGGGTACACTGAAGCTTTCTTT. It translates to CASSPDRKGYTEAFF.

The chain has TRBV15 and TRBJ1-2; weak D call: TRBD1 (5 bases). V dropped 1 base and J dropped 5 bases, with 8 bases sitting between them. CDR3 length: 13 amino acids. Germline V gene data show CDR1 as LNHNV and CDR2 as YYDKDF (reference sequence). This CDR3 is CATSRGQQYGYTF. The CDR3 coding sequence is TGTGCCACCAGCAGAGGACAGCAATATGGCTACACCTTC. Full variable domain (rest looked up from reference TRBV15 and TRBJ1-2): DAMVIQNPRYQVTQFGKPVTLSCSQTLNHNVMYWYQQKSSQAPKLLFHYYDKDFNNEADTPDNFQSRRPNTSFCFLDIRSPGLGDTAMYLCATSRGQQYGYTFGSGTRLTVV.

The chain joins TRBV6-1 to TRBJ1-6, with 8 nucleotides matching TRBD1. Germline CDR1 is MNHNS and CDR2 is SASEGT. The CDR3 sequence is 20 residues long. V trimming: 2 bases; J trimming: 4 bases; junction bases outside the gene matches: 16. CDR3 DNA: TGTGCCAGCAGTGAACAAACCGGACAGGGACCTTGGGCATATAATTCACCCCTCCACTTT. Protein: CASSEQTGQGPWAYNSPLHF.

The J gene is TRBJ2-7, the V gene TRBV3-1 (or the pseudogene TRBV3-2), with 12 positions matching TRBD2. The CDR3 runs 16 residues. V lost 1 base, J lost 4 bases, and 5 bases stayed unmatched. Germline V gene lookup returns CDR1 LGHDT and CDR2 YNNKEL (reference sequence). The CDR3 DNA reads as TGTGCCAGCAGCCAAGGGCTAGCGGGAGGGTTATACGAGCAGTACTTC. Protein: CASSQGLAGGLYEQYF.

The chain combines TRBV3-1 (or the pseudogene TRBV3-2) with TRBJ1-3; D is ambiguous. V gave up 2 bases and J gave up 2 bases, with 10 bases separating them. Germline CDR1 is LGHDT and CDR2 is YNNKEL (reference sequence). CDR3 length equals 15 residues. The CDR3 is CASSQPATAGNTIYF. The CDR3 nucleotides read TGTGCCAGCAGCCAACCCGCCACAGCTGGAAACACCATATATTTT.

This clone was detected once. V gene TRBV10-3 combines with J gene TRBJ2-1; 15 bases map to TRBD2. The germline V gene has CDR1 ENHRY and CDR2 SYGVKD. This CDR3 spans 17 amino acids. V was pared by 10 bases and J by 1 base, with 8 bases of the junction left unmatched. CDR3 loop: CATGLAGGGWSYNEQFF. CDR3 DNA: TGTGCCACCGGACTAGCGGGAGGGGGGTGGTCCTACAATGAGCAGTTCTTC.

This clone was counted a single time. The chain links TRBV3-1 (or the pseudogene TRBV3-2) to TRBJ1-6; D uncertain. V lost 1 base and J lost 7, with 8 bases in between. Per the germline V gene, CDR1 is LGHDT and CDR2 is YNNKEL (reference sequence). The CDR3 length is 14 residues. For the CDR3, the DNA is TGTGCCAGCAGCCAAGCAGCGGTGAATTCACCCCTCCACTTT. Amino acid sequence: CASSQAAVNSPLHF.